These T cell receptor beta chains were read from a single sample in a study of T cells in Graves' hyperthyroidism and ophthalmopathy. TCRdb itself ran the multiplex PCR reads through MiXCR, one entry per CDR3 protein. The sample contains some 500,000 distinct CDR3 sequences, approximately 15% of which appear only once. Sequencing used blood. These TCRs come from a young woman with Graves' hyperthyroidism. Both conserved end residues are part of each CDR3. The D gene is left open where the match is weak. The listing skips clone size in some rows; elsewhere it reads once, few, many or a size class.

J | V | size | D | DNA | CDR3
TRBJ2-3 | TRBV28 | once | TRBD2 | TGTGCCAGCAGTTTTTTTGCGGGAGGCTTCGATACGCAGTATTTT | CASSFFAGGFDTQYF
TRBJ2-5 | TRBV20-1 | NA | TRBD2 | TGCAGTGTAGGGACTAGCGGGAGACTCCTCCAAGAGACCCAGTACTTC | CSVGTSGRLLQETQYF
TRBJ2-3 | TRBV9 | NA | TRBD2 | TGTGCCAGCAGTCGCGGGGGGATTAATACGCAGTATTTT | CASSRGGINTQYF
TRBJ2-1 | TRBV27 | NA | TRBD2 | TGTGCCAGCAGACTTCCCGGGACTAGCGGGACAAATGAGCAGTTCTTC | CASRLPGTSGTNEQFF
TRBJ1-4 | TRBV16 | many | NA | TGTGCCAGCACCCAGATCGACAGGAGTTCAGTCCCTAATGAAAAACTGTTTTTT | CASTQIDRSSVPNEKLFF
TRBJ1-3 | TRBV3-1 | many | TRBD1 | TGTGCCAGCAGCCCCCCGGGACAGGGGCCTGGAAACACCATATATTTT | CASSPPGQGPGNTIYF
TRBJ2-5 | TRBV18 | many | NA | TGTGCCAGCTCAATGGACGAGGGCCAAGAGACCCAGTACTTC | CASSMDEGQETQYF
TRBJ2-3 | TRBV6-2/TRBV6-3 | many | NA | TGTGCCAGCAGCAACGCAGATACGCAGTATTTT | CASSNADTQYF
TRBJ2-3 | TRBV3-1 | many | TRBD1 | TGTGCCAGCACTTACGGACGAGACCCAGGGGGTGGAGATACGCAGTATTTT | CASTYGRDPGGGDTQYF
TRBJ2-1 | TRBV6-5 | many | TRBD2 | TGTGCCAGCAGTTACTTGTCTAGCGGGAGAGACAATGAGCAGTTCTTC | CASSYLSSGRDNEQFF
TRBJ1-2 | TRBV2 | many | NA | TGTGCCAATCAGGGAGGGTCGAACTATGGCTACACCTTC | CANQGGSNYGYTF
TRBJ2-7 | TRBV19 | many | NA | TGTGCCAGTAGTATAGTTGGGGAAGCGTACTACGAGCAGTACTTC | CASSIVGEAYYEQYF
TRBJ1-1 | TRBV7-9 | many | NA | TGTGCCAGCAGCTCCTACAGGGATGAAGCTTTCTTT | CASSSYRDEAFF
TRBJ2-1 | TRBV7-8 | many | NA | TGTGCCAGCAGCTTAGCTCGGCGGGGTCACAATGAGCAGTTCTTC | CASSLARRGHNEQFF
TRBJ2-4 | TRBV12-3/TRBV12-4 | many | NA | TGTGCCAGCAGAACGACAGCGGCGGACATTCAGTACTTC | CASRTTAADIQYF
TRBJ1-1 | TRBV2 | many | NA | TGTGCCACCGACCCGGGGGCGGAAGCTGAAGCTTTCTTT | CATDPGAEAEAFF
TRBJ2-3 | TRBV20-1 | NA | NA | TGCAGTGCTGGGGTTGTGTGGACCACCCAAAGCGACTCCTCCACAGATACGCAGTGTTTT | CSAGVVWTTQSDSSTDTQCF
TRBJ1-1 | TRBV5-1 | many | NA | TGCGCCAGCAGCGGGCTCCCTACTTCTCCGAACACTGAAGCTTTCTTT | CASSGLPTSPNTEAFF
TRBJ1-2 | TRBV12-3/TRBV12-4 | many | TRBD1 | TGTGCCAGCAGTACAGGGGAAGATGGCTACACCTTC | CASSTGEDGYTF
TRBJ1-2 | TRBV15 | many | NA | TGTGCCACCAGCAGAGATCTAGTCACTTCGATGGGCTACACCTTC | CATSRDLVTSMGYTF
TRBJ1-5 | TRBV19 | many | NA | TGTGCCAGTAGTATAGCCGGAACGTATAGCAATCAGCCCCAGCATTTT | CASSIAGTYSNQPQHF
TRBJ1-2 | TRBV11-2 | many | NA | TGTGCCAGCAGCTTAGATTCACAGAGCTATGGCTACACCTTC | CASSLDSQSYGYTF
TRBJ2-2 | TRBV29-1 | NA | TRBD2 | TGCAGCGTTATGGTTTTCGGGACTAGTTCTTTCACCGGGGAGCTGTTTTTT | CSVMVFGTSSFTGELFF
TRBJ2-1 | TRBV13 | NA | TRBD2 | TGTGCCAGCAGCCTAAAATTCAAGCGGGAGGGGGTCTATGAGCAGTTCTTC | CASSLKFKREGVYEQFF
TRBJ2-7 | TRBV13 | many | TRBD2 | TGTGCCAGCAGCTTCGCGGGAGTGGCTTCTTTACACGAGCAGTACTTC | CASSFAGVASLHEQYF
TRBJ1-5 | TRBV18 | NA | NA | TGTGCCAGCTCACCTTCGGCAGACAATCAGCCCCAGCATTTT | CASSPSADNQPQHF
TRBJ1-1 | TRBV30 | many | NA | TGTGCCTGGAGTGTGGGACTCCGGAACACTGAAGCTTTCTTT | CAWSVGLRNTEAFF
TRBJ2-1 | TRBV2 | many | TRBD1 | TGTGCCAGCATAAGGGACAGGGCGGACAATGAGCAGTTCTTC | CASIRDRADNEQFF
TRBJ2-1 | TRBV29-1 | NA | TRBD2 | TGCAGCGTTGAAGATGACACTAGCGGCACACCCTACAATGAGCAGTTCTTC | CSVEDDTSGTPYNEQFF
TRBJ1-3 | TRBV7-6 | few | NA | TGTGCCAGCAGCTTTGAACGGGCCTCTGGAAACACCATATATTTT | CASSFERASGNTIYF
TRBJ1-2 | TRBV12-3/TRBV12-4 | many | TRBD1 | TGTGCCAGCAGTTTAAAGGACAGGGCTTTCTTATATGGCTACACCTTC | CASSLKDRAFLYGYTF
TRBJ2-2 | TRBV10-3 | many | TRBD1 | TGTGCCATCAGTGAGTCCCCGACAGGGACCGGGGAGCTGTTTTTT | CAISESPTGTGELFF
TRBJ2-1 | TRBV25-1 | NA | NA | TGTGCCAGCAGTGGTCAATGGGAGCAGTTCTTC | CASSGQWEQFF
TRBJ2-7 | TRBV7-9 | many | NA | TGTGCCAGCAGCTCATCGGGACTTCACTACGAGCAGTACTTC | CASSSSGLHYEQYF
TRBJ2-1 | TRBV3-1 | many | NA | TGTGCCAGCAGCCAAGAGGCCCAGCAGTTCTTC | CASSQEAQQFF
TRBJ2-3 | TRBV12-3/TRBV12-4 | NA | NA | TGTGCCAGCAGTTCGGGACACAGCACAGATACGCAGTATTTT | CASSSGHSTDTQYF
TRBJ2-5 | TRBV2 | NA | NA | TGTGCCAGCAACAACGACGGAGAAGAGACCCAGTACTTC | CASNNDGEETQYF
TRBJ2-2 | TRBV19 | few | NA | TGTGCCAGTAGGACCGCGGTTACGAACACCGGGGAGCTGTTTTTT | CASRTAVTNTGELFF
TRBJ1-5 | TRBV19 | many | NA | TGTGCCAGTAGTCCACAGGTCAATCAGCCCCAGCATTTT | CASSPQVNQPQHF
TRBJ2-4 | TRBV30 | many | TRBD1 | TGTGCCTGGAACGACAGGGGAGGTTCAGACATTCAGTACTTC | CAWNDRGGSDIQYF